These 29 T cell receptor beta chains originate from one sample sequenced in a study of CD8 T cells in ankylosing spondylitis. In TCRdb, the 5' RACE reads were re-called with MiXCR into one record per CDR3 protein. The table has about 240,000 distinct CDR3 sequences, around 25% seen once. Sequenced: blood, either unsorted or a sorted T cell fraction (not recorded which). These receptors were taken from a male donor with ankylosing spondylitis or in good health (not recorded which).

This clonotype was seen a handful of times. CDR3 coding DNA: TGTGCCAGCAGTGATCCAGGGGCCAACGTCCTGACTTTC. The encoded protein is CASSDPGANVLTF. The chain has TRBV6-1 and TRBJ2-6; D remains ambiguous. V dropped 3 bases and J dropped 4 bases, with 4 bases sitting between them. CDR1 and CDR2 from the germline V gene are MNHNS and SASEGT. The CDR3 spans 13 residues.

In this sample, this clonotype turned up many times. This rearrangement joins TRBV4-1 to TRBJ1-2; maybe TRBD1 (5 bases). Germline V lookup: CDR1 MGHRA, CDR2 YSYEKL. Trimming left V 4 bases short and J 0 bases short, with 12 bases between. This CDR3 has 15 residues. The CDR3 loop is CASSLQGTSNYGYTF. The CDR3, as DNA: TGCGCCAGCAGCCTCCAGGGCACCTCTAACTATGGCTACACCTTC.

This clonotype was observed at least ten times. The chain is built from TRBV29-1 and TRBJ2-5, with a possible D match to TRBD1 (6 bases). The CDR3 sequence is 15 residues long. Germline V gene sequence: CDR1 SQVTM, CDR2 ANQGSEA. V was trimmed by 1 base and J by 3 bases, leaving 15 bases between them. CDR3: CSVEGGRMREETQYF. The CDR3 DNA sequence: TGCAGCGTTGAAGGGGGGCGGATGAGAGAAGAGACCCAGTACTTC.

This clonotype was observed at least ten times. This chain links TRBV5-1 with TRBJ2-3; D not resolved. Deletions cut 0 bases from V and 0 bases from J, with 11 bases between. Germline loops: CDR1 SGHRS, CDR2 YFSETQ. The CDR3 contains 16 residues. The CDR3 protein is CASSLATISSTDTQYF. As DNA, the CDR3 is TGCGCCAGCAGCTTGGCGACCATTTCTAGCACAGATACGCAGTATTTT.

A few counts support this clonotype. The V and J genes are TRBV19 and TRBJ2-4, with 7 nucleotides matching TRBD1. Trimming cost V 7 bases and J 9 bases; bases outside gene matches: 12. Germline V CDR1 and CDR2: LNHDA, SQIVND (reference sequence). The CDR3 contains 14 residues. The CDR3 loop is CASMSQTGTVIQYF. The CDR3 region has the DNA TGTGCCAGTATGAGTCAGACAGGGACGGTCATTCAGTACTTC.

This clonotype was counted only a few times. The chain is built from TRBV27 and TRBJ2-1; 11 nucleotides match TRBD2. The V and J ends lost 6 bases and 13 bases, in that order; junction bases with no gene match: 5. The CDR3 is made up of 12 amino acids. In germline, CDR1 is MNHEY, CDR2 SMNVEV (reference sequence). The CDR3 DNA reads as TGTGCCAGCAGAATTAGCGGGGGGGCCCAGTTCTTC. It is translated as CASRISGGAQFF.

There are many counts of this clonotype. This sequence joins TRBV20-1 and TRBJ1-2; TRBD1 matches 9 bases. Germline-derived CDR1 and CDR2 are DFQATT and SNEGSKA (reference sequence). There are 17 residues in the CDR3. V shed 3 bases, J shed 0 bases, and the junction held 11 bases outside the gene matches. The CDR3: CSARGDGTGRSNYGYTF. The CDR3 DNA is TGCAGTGCTAGGGGGGACGGGACAGGGCGATCTAACTATGGCTACACCTTC.

This clonotype was seen only a few times. The rearrangement joins TRBV20-1 to TRBJ1-5, with D possibly matching TRBD1 (6 bases). Between the trimmed V and J ends, which lost 4 bases and 5 bases, there was a span of 15 bases. The germline CDR1 and CDR2 sequences are DFQATT and SNEGSKA (reference sequence). The CDR3 length is 14 residues. This CDR3 reads CSAIRGGVDQPQHF. DNA of the CDR3: TGCAGTGCTATCCGGGGGGGCGTCGATCAGCCCCAGCATTTT.

This clonotype has at least ten counts. The chain carries TRBV7-8 and TRBJ2-5; perhaps TRBD1 as D (6 bases). CDR1 is SGHVS and CDR2 is FQNEAQ in the germline V gene. CDR3 size: 13 residues. Trimming cost V 4 bases and J 5 bases, with 11 bases left between them. The CDR3 loop is CASSSGVRETQYF. The CDR3 DNA follows: TGTGCCAGCAGCTCAGGGGTTCGGGAGACCCAGTACTTC. Based on the CDR3 plus reference TRBV7-8 and TRBJ2-5, the full variable domain is GAGVSQSPRYKVAKRGQDVALRCDPISGHVSLFWYQQALGQGPEFLTYFQNEAQLDKSGLPSDRFFAERPEGSVSTLKIQRTQQEDSAVYLCASSSGVRETQYFGPGTRLLVL.

This rearrangement joins TRBV10-2 to TRBJ2-3; D not certain. Trimming pared 8 bases from V and 6 bases from J, leaving 12 bases between. The CDR3 spans 12 residues. The germline CDR1 and CDR2 sequences are WSHSY and SAAADI. The CDR3 DNA follows: TGCGCCAGCCGCGCGAACCCGGATACGCAGTATTTT. This translates into CASRANPDTQYF.

This chain uses TRBV29-1 with TRBJ2-2; 7 positions agree with TRBD2. The trim removed 6 bases at V and 0 bases at J, leaving 7 bases unmatched. The CDR3 sequence is 15 residues long. Germline V CDR1 and CDR2: SQVTM, ANQGSEA. The CDR3 nucleotides are TGCAGCGTGGAGGCAGCGGGGCCGAACACCGGGGAGCTGTTTTTT. Amino acids: CSVEAAGPNTGELFF.

This clonotype turned up a few times. The rearrangement joins TRBV20-1 to TRBJ2-1; the match to TRBD1 covers 9 bases. The CDR3 extends over 13 amino acids. CDR1 DFQATT and CDR2 SNEGSKA come from the germline V gene (reference sequence). DNA of the CDR3: TGCGGCTCGACAGGGGGAATCTACAATGAGCAGTTCTTC. Its protein is CGSTGGIYNEQFF.

The V and J genes are TRBV6-1 and TRBJ2-2; 14 nucleotides align to TRBD2. Germline lookup yields CDR1 MNHNS and CDR2 SASEGT. J was trimmed by 6 bases and V by 6 bases; bases with no gene match: 6. The CDR3 loop spans 16 amino acids. The CDR3 is CASRRGTSGGAGELFF. CDR3 DNA: TGTGCCAGCAGGCGAGGGACTAGCGGGGGAGCCGGGGAGCTGTTTTTT.

This clonotype was observed a few times. This CDR3 reads CASSLLTDPSSPLHF. Here the CDR3 DNA reads TGTGCCAGCAGTTTGTTAACAGACCCCTCTTCACCCCTCCACTTT. The rearrangement uses TRBV12-3 or TRBV12-4 and TRBJ1-6; D call uncertain. The CDR3 covers 15 residues. V shed 3 bases and J shed 9 bases, with 15 bases lying between them.

This chain uses TRBV29-1 with TRBJ2-1, with 7 positions matching TRBD1. Germline CDR1 is SQVTM and CDR2 is ANQGSEA. There are 16 residues in the CDR3. Trimming took 7 bases from V and 4 from J; bases not matched to a gene: 16. CDR3 protein: CSADSARQGLYNEQFF. CDR3 DNA: TGCAGCGCTGATTCGGCGAGACAGGGATTATACAATGAGCAGTTCTTC.

This clonotype was picked up a small number of times. This chain links TRBV6-5 with TRBJ2-1, with a tentative D call TRBD2 (6 bases). The CDR3 covers 15 residues. The V gene lost 4 bases and the J gene lost 5 bases, with 15 bases spanning the gap. The germline V gene has CDR1 MNHEY and CDR2 SVGAGI. The CDR3 DNA reads as TGTGCCAGCAGTTCTCCGCGGGGAGAGGACAATGAGCAGTTCTTC. Its translation: CASSSPRGEDNEQFF.

This clonotype was counted only a few times. This chain uses TRBV6-1 with TRBJ2-2; 12 bases are a match to TRBD2. Germline values: CDR1 MNHNS, CDR2 SASEGT. The CDR3 length is 16 residues. Germline trimming cut 6 bases from V and 0 bases from J; bases unmatched to any gene: 2. CDR3 nucleotides: TGTGCCAGCAGCGGACTAGCGGGAACGAACACCGGGGAGCTGTTTTTT. Translated, it gives CASSGLAGTNTGELFF.

The sample holds many counts of this clonotype. The chain has TRBV20-1 and TRBJ2-7, with a possible D match to TRBD2 (6 bases). The CDR3 extends over 15 amino acids. In germline, CDR1 is DFQATT, CDR2 SNEGSKA (reference sequence). The CDR3 region has the DNA TGCAGCGCGACGGTCTTTTCTGGGGGGTGGTACGAGCAGTACTTC. Protein: CSATVFSGGWYEQYF.

This clonotype was picked up many times. The rearrangement links TRBV20-1 to TRBJ2-7; D not resolved. This CDR3 is 11 amino acids long. In germline, CDR1 is DFQATT, CDR2 SNEGSKA (reference sequence). V lost 3 bases and J lost 0, with 3 bases in between. The CDR3 protein is CSARDSYEQYF. The DNA for the CDR3 is TGCAGTGCTAGGGACTCCTACGAGCAGTACTTC.

This chain connects TRBV4-2 to TRBJ2-2; either TRBD1 or TRBD2 may supply D (6 bases each). Germline CDR1 reads LGHNA; CDR2 reads YNFKEQ. CDR3 length: 19 residues. Trimming left V 0 bases short and J 0 bases short, with 17 bases between. The CDR3 DNA follows: TGTGCCAGCAGCCAAGAAATGGTCGTGGGGGGCCCGAACACCGGGGAGCTGTTTTTT. Translated: CASSQEMVVGGPNTGELFF.

In this sample, this clonotype turned up many times. This chain joins TRBV7-8 and TRBJ2-5; 8 nucleotides align to TRBD1. CDR1 is SGHVS and CDR2 is FQNEAQ in the germline V gene. Trimming cost V 1 base and J 4 bases; bases outside gene matches: 8. The CDR3 is 16 residues long. CDR3 bases: TGTGCCAGCAGCTTAGGGGCAGGGGGCTTCCCAGAGACCCAGTACTTC. The encoded protein is CASSLGAGGFPETQYF.

This clonotype was found a few times. The chain links TRBV7-2 to TRBJ1-4, with TRBD1 as a possible D gene (6 bases). Germline V lookup: CDR1 SGHTA, CDR2 FQGNSA. Trimming stripped 5 bases from V and 8 bases from J, with 9 bases between. The CDR3 contains 12 residues. The CDR3: CASSIQGEKLFF. As DNA, the CDR3 is TGTGCCAGCAGCATCCAGGGGGAAAAACTGTTTTTT.

The table lists this clonotype with many counts. J is TRBJ2-2 and V is TRBV4-1; the D gene is possibly TRBD1 (5 bases). Between the trimmed V and J ends, which lost 2 bases and 10 bases, there was a span of 14 bases. Germline V CDR1 and CDR2: MGHRA, YSYEKL. The CDR3 length is 14 residues. DNA of the CDR3: TGCGCCAGCAGCCAAACCCAAAGGGGTTTGGAGCTGTTTTTT. Its translation: CASSQTQRGLELFF.

V is TRBV6-1 and J is TRBJ2-7; 8 bases match TRBD1. The CDR3 runs 15 residues. The V gene's germline CDR1 is MNHNS and CDR2 SASEGT. V lost 6 bases to trimming and J lost 2 bases; unmatched junction nucleotides: 9. DNA for the CDR3: TGTGCCAGCAGACTGGACAGGGAAAGCCCCTACGAGCAGTACTTC. Residues: CASRLDRESPYEQYF.

This clonotype has more than one count but fewer than ten. This sequence joins TRBV12-3 or TRBV12-4 and TRBJ2-1, with 8 bases that match TRBD2. This CDR3 region has 16 residues. The junction had 9 bases not matched to a gene; V was cut back by 6 bases and J by 2 bases. The CDR3 DNA reads TGTGCCAGCAGCACCGGGGGGGGTAAGGCCTACAATGAGCAGTTCTTC. It specifies CASSTGGGKAYNEQFF.

The sample holds many counts of this clonotype. This chain links TRBV10-3 with TRBJ2-7, with D perhaps being TRBD1 or TRBD2 (5 bases each). CDR3 length: 15 amino acids. V was trimmed by 10 bases and J by 0 bases, leaving 19 bases between them. Germline V gives CDR1 ENHRY, CDR2 SYGVKD. CDR3 in DNA: TGTGCCACTGGGGGTATAGGGCAGACCTCCTACGAGCAGTACTTC. This gives the protein CATGGIGQTSYEQYF.

This clonotype appeared many times. J is TRBJ2-1 and V is TRBV15; TRBD2 matches at 7 bases. This CDR3 spans 14 amino acids. Trimming took 5 bases from V and 6 from J; bases not matched to a gene: 7. Germline lookup yields CDR1 LNHNV and CDR2 YYDKDF (reference sequence). CDR3 in amino acids: CATSPGRGGNEQFF. The DNA of the CDR3 is TGTGCCACCAGCCCTGGTCGCGGGGGCAATGAGCAGTTCTTC.

This clonotype was seen many times. The rearrangement joins TRBV20-1 to TRBJ1-1; D is undetermined. Germline loops: CDR1 DFQATT, CDR2 SNEGSKA (reference sequence). The CDR3 is 11 residues long. The V end lost 5 bases, the J end lost 3 bases, and 7 bases lay between the germline ends. The CDR3 DNA is TGCAGTGCTCCCATGGACACTGAAGCTTTCTTT. Protein product: CSAPMDTEAFF.

This clonotype came up a few times. The rearrangement links TRBV6-5 to TRBJ1-4, with a tentative D call TRBD1 (6 bases). The CDR3 has 15 residues. V gave up 4 bases and J gave up 1 base, with 10 bases separating them. Germline CDR1 reads MNHEY; CDR2 reads SVGAGI. CDR3: CASSWRGGTNEKLFF. Written as DNA, the CDR3 is TGTGCCAGCAGTTGGAGGGGGGGAACTAATGAAAAACTGTTTTTT.